This T cell receptor beta chain emerged from a study of cytomegalovirus exposure and HLA in healthy donors. Whole-study context: In an earlier analysis, approximately 120 million unique TCR beta sequences were found from some 180 million T cells.

The CDR3 is 16 amino acids. Germline V lookup: CDR1 SEHNR, CDR2 FQNEAQ (reference sequence). J lost 2 bases, V lost 4 bases, and 8 bases had no gene match. The study ran its PCR with 60 Vbeta and 13 Jbeta primers. As processed by the authors: In a later analysis, roughly 10 million of tens of millions of unique beta chains occurred in at least two donors. This table comes from immunoSEQ multiplex PCR, and its TCRdb copy is limited to in-frame clones, with some not included. For V, J and clone size, that table is used; D and trimming come from the DNA. The table lists about 150,000 clones, over 75% of them singletons. Study-level findings and limits: A later analysis associated 16,000 or so TCR beta sequences with HLA alleles at a 0.05 false discovery rate.

On this clone: Its antigen is unidentified.

The sequenced material came from PBMCs. The receptor was derived from a man aged 25-45 years in good health. V is TRBV7-9 and J is TRBJ1-3; TRBD1 matches at 7 bases. CDR3 DNA sequence: TGTGCCAGCAGCTCACGGGACAGAGACACTGGAAACACCATATATTTT. Protein sequence: CASSSRDRDTGNTIYF. Based on the CDR3 plus reference TRBV7-9 and TRBJ1-3, the full variable domain is DTGVSQNPRHKITKRGQNVTFRCDPISEHNRLYWYRQTLGQGPEFLTYFQNEAQLEKSRLLSDRFSAERPKGSFSTLEIQRTEQGDSAMYLCASSSRDRDTGNTIYFGEGSWLTVV.